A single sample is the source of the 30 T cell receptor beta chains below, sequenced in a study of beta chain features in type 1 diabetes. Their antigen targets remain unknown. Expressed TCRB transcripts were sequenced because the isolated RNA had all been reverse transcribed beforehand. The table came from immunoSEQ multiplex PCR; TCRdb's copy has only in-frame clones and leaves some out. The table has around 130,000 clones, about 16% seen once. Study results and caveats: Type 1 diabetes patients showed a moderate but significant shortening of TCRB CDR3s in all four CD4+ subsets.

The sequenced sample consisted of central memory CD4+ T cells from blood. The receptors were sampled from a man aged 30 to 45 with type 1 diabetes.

CDR3 residues: CASSLPVSDTQYF. CDR3 in DNA: TGTGCCAGCAGCTTACCGGTGTCAGATACGCAGTATTTT. J is TRBJ2-3 and V is TRBV11-2; D call uncertain. Per germline, CDR1 SGHAT and CDR2 FQNNGV. CDR3 length equals 13 residues. V lost 2 bases to trimming and J lost 4 bases, with 7 bases between them. Full variable domain (remainder filled in from reference TRBV11-2 and TRBJ2-3): EAGVAQSPRYKIIEKRQSVAFWCNPISGHATLYWYQQILGQGPKLLIQFQNNGVVDDSQLPKDRFSAERLKGVDSTLKIQPAKLEDSAVYLCASSLPVSDTQYFGPGTRLTVL.

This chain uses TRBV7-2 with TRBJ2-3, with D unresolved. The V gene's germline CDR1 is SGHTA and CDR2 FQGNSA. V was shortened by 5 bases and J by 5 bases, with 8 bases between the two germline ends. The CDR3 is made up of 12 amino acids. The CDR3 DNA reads TGTGCCAGCAGCCTCCTCCGAGATACGCAGTATTTT. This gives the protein CASSLLRDTQYF.

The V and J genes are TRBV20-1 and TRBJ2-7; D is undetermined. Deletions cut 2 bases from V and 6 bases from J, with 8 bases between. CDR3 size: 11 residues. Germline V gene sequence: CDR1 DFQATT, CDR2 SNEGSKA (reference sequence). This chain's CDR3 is CSARKVFEQYF. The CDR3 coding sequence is TGCAGTGCTAGAAAAGTATTCGAGCAGTACTTC.

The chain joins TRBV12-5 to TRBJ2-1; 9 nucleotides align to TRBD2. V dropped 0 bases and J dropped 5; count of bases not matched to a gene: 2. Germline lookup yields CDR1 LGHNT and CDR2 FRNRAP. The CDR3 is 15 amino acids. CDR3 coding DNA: TGTGCTAGTGGTTTGGTCGCTAGCGGGAACAATGAGCAGTTCTTC. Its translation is CASGLVASGNNEQFF.

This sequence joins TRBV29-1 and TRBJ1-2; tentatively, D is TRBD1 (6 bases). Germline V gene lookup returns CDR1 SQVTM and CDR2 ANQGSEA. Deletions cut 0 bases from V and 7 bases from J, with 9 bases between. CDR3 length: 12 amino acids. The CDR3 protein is CSVEDLGGGYTF. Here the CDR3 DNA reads TGCAGCGTTGAAGATCTAGGGGGTGGCTACACCTTC.

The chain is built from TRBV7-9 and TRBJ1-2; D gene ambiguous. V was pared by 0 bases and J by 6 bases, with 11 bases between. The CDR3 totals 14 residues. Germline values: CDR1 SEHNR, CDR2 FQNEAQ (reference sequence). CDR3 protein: CASSLAAHDDGYTF. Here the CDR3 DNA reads TGTGCCAGCAGCTTAGCGGCCCACGATGATGGCTACACCTTC.

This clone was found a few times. The CDR3 coding sequence is TGCGGGACAGGGGACCCTAGGGAGCAGTACTTC. This gives the protein CGTGDPREQYF. J is TRBJ2-7 and V is TRBV20-1; the match to TRBD1 covers 10 bases. The germline V gene encodes CDR1 DFQATT and CDR2 SNEGSKA (reference sequence). This CDR3 has 11 residues.

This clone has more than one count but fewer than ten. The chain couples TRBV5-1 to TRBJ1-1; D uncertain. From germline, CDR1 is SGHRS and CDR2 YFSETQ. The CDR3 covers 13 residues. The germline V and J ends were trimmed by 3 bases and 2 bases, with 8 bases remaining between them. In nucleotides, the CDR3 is TGCGCCAGCAGCTCCCGGGAAAACACTGAAGCTTTCTTT. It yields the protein CASSSRENTEAFF.

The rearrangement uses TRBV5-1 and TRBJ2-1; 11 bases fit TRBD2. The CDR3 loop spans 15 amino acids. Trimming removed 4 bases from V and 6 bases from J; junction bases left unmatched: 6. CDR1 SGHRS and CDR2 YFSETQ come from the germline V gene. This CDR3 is CASSPGTSGGNEQFF. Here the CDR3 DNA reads TGCGCCAGCAGCCCCGGGACTAGCGGCGGCAATGAGCAGTTCTTC.

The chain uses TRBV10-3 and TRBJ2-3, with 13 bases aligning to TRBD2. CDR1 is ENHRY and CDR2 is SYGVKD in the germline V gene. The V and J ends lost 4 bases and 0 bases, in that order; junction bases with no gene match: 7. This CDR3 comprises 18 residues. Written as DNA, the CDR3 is TGTGCCATCAGTGGGACTAGCGGGGGAGCTACTAGCACAGATACGCAGTATTTT. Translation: CAISGTSGGATSTDTQYF.

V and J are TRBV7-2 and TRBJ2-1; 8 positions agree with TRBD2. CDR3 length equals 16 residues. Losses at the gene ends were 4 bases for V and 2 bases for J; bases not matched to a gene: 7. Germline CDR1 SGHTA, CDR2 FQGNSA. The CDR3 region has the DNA TGTGCCAGCAGCTCGATAGCGGGGTCCACCTACAATGAGCAGTTCTTC. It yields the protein CASSSIAGSTYNEQFF.

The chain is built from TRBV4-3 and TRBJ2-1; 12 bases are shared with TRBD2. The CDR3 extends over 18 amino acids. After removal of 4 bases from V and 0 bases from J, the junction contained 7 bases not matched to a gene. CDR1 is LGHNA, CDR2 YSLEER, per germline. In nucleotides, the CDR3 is TGCGCCAGCAGCCGGACTAGCGGGGTGGCTTACTCCTACAATGAGCAGTTCTTC. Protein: CASSRTSGVAYSYNEQFF.

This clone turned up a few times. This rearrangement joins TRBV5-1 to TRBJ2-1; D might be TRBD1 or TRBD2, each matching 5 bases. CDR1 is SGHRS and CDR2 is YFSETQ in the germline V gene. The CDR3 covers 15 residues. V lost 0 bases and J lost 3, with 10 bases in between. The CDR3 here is CASSLAGTDYNEQFF. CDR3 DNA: TGCGCCAGCAGCTTGGCCGGGACCGACTACAATGAGCAGTTCTTC.

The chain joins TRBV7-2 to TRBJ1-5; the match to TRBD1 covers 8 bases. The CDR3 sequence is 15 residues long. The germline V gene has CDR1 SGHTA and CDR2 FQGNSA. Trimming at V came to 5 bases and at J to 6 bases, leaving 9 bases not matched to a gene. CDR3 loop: CASSAETGALQPQHF. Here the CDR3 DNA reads TGTGCCAGCAGCGCGGAGACAGGGGCCCTTCAGCCCCAGCATTTT.

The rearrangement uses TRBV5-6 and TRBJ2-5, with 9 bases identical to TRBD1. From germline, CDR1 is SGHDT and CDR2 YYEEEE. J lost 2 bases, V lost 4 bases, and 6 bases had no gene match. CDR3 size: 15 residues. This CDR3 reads CASSPDRGLQETQYF. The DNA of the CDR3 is TGTGCCAGCAGCCCGGACAGGGGCCTACAAGAGACCCAGTACTTC.

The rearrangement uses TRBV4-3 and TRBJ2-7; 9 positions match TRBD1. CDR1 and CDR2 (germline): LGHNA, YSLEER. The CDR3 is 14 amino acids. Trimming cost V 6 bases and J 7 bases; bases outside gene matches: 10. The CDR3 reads CASSPGTGIREQYF. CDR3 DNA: TGCGCCAGCAGTCCCGGGACAGGGATACGGGAGCAGTACTTC.

In DNA form, the CDR3 reads TGTGCCAGCAGCACCGGGACGGCGGATGAAAAACTGTTTTTT. Protein: CASSTGTADEKLFF. J is TRBJ1-4 and V is TRBV7-9; perhaps TRBD1 as D (5 bases). CDR1 is SEHNR and CDR2 is FQNEAQ in the germline V gene (reference sequence). The CDR3 spans 14 residues. Trimming removed 5 bases from V and 6 bases from J, with 13 bases in between. The full variable domain, rest sourced from reference TRBV7-9 and TRBJ1-4, is DTGVSQNPRHKITKRGQNVTFRCDPISEHNRLYWYRQTLGQGPEFLTYFQNEAQLEKSRLLSDRFSAERPKGSFSTLEIQRTEQGDSAMYLCASSTGTADEKLFFGSGTQLSVL.

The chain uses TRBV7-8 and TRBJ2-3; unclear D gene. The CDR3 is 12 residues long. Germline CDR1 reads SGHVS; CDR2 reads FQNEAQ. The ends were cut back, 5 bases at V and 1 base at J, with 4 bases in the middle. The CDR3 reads CASSTRTDTQYF. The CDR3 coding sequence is TGTGCCAGCAGCACGCGCACAGATACGCAGTATTTT.

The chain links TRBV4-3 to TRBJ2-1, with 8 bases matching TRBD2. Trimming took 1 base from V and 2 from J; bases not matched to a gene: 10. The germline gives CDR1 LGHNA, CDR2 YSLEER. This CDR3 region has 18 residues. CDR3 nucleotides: TGCGCCAGCAGCCAAGGGGCCCTCGGGACTAGTGCCTACAATGAGCAGTTCTTC. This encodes CASSQGALGTSAYNEQFF.

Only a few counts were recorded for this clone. The CDR3 bases are TGTGCCTGCCACTCCCGTTACAATGAGCAGTTCTTC. Its translation: CACHSRYNEQFF. V usage is TRBV6-5 and J usage is TRBJ2-1; D is uncertain. The CDR3 extends over 12 amino acids. Germline V gene data show CDR1 as MNHEY and CDR2 as SVGAGI. V was cut by 11 bases and J by 4 bases, with 12 bases left in between.

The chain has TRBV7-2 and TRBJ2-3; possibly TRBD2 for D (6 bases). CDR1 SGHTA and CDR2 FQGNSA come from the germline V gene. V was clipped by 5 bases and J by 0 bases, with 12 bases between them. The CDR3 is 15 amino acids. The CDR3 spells CASSKGLSSTDTQYF. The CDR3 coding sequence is TGTGCCAGCAGCAAGGGACTGTCTAGCACAGATACGCAGTATTTT.

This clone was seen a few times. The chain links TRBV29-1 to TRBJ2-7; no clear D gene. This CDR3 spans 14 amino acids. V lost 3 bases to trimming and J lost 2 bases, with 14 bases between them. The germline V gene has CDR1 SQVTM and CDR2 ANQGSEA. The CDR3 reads CSVDTPRNPYEQYF. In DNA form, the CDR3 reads TGCAGCGTTGATACCCCACGTAACCCCTACGAGCAGTACTTC.

The CDR3 here is CASSSMGQMGETQYF. The CDR3, as DNA: TGTGCCAGCAGTTCTATGGGACAGATGGGAGAGACCCAGTACTTC. The rearrangement links TRBV6-1 to TRBJ2-5, with 7 bases lining up with TRBD1. V shed 5 bases and J 4 bases; nucleotides not matched to a gene: 10. The CDR3 is 15 residues long. The germline V gene encodes CDR1 MNHNS and CDR2 SASEGT.

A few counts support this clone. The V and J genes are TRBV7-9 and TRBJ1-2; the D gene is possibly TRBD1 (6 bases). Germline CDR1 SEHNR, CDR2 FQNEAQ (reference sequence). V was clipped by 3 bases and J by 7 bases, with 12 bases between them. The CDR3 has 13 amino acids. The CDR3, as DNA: TGTGCCAGCAGCTTTGGCAGGGGTTTTGGCTACACCTTC. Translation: CASSFGRGFGYTF. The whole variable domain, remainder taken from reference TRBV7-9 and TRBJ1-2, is DTGVSQNPRHKITKRGQNVTFRCDPISEHNRLYWYRQTLGQGPEFLTYFQNEAQLEKSRLLSDRFSAERPKGSFSTLEIQRTEQGDSAMYLCASSFGRGFGYTFGSGTRLTVV.

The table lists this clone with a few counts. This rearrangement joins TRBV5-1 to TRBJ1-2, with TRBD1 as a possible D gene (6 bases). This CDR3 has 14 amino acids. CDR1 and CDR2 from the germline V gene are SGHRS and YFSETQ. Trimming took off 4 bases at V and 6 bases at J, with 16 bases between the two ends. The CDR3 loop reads CASSQQQGVDGYTF. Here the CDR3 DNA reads TGCGCCAGCAGCCAGCAACAGGGAGTGGATGGCTACACCTTC.

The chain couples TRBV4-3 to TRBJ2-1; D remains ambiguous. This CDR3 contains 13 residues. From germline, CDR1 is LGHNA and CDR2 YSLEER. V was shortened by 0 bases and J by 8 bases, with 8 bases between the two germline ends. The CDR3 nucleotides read TGCGCCAGCAGCCAAGATTCCCGGGATGAGCAGTTCTTC. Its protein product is CASSQDSRDEQFF.

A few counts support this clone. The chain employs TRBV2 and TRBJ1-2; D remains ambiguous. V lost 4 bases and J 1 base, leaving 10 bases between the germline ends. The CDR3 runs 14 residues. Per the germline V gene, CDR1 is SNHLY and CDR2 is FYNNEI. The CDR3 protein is CASSATYSNYGYTF. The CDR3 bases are TGTGCCAGCAGTGCTACGTACAGTAACTATGGCTACACCTTC.

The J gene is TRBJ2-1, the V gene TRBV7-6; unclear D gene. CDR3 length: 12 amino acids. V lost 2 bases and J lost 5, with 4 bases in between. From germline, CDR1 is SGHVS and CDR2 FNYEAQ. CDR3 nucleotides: TGTGCCAGCAGCTTACGGAACAATGAGCAGTTCTTC. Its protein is CASSLRNNEQFF.

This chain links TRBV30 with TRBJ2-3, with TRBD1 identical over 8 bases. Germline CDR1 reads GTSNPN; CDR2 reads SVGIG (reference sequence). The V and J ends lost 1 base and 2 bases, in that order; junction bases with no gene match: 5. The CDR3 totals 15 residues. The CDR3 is CAWSAGQGPTDTQYF. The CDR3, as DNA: TGTGCCTGGAGTGCTGGACAGGGTCCCACAGATACGCAGTATTTT.

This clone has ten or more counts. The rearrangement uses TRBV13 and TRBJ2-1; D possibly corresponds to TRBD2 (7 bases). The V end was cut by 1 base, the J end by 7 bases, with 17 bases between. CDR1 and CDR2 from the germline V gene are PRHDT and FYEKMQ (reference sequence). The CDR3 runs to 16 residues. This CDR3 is CASSLVAGGLRNEQFF. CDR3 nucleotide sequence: TGTGCCAGCAGCTTAGTCGCCGGGGGGCTTAGGAATGAGCAGTTCTTC.